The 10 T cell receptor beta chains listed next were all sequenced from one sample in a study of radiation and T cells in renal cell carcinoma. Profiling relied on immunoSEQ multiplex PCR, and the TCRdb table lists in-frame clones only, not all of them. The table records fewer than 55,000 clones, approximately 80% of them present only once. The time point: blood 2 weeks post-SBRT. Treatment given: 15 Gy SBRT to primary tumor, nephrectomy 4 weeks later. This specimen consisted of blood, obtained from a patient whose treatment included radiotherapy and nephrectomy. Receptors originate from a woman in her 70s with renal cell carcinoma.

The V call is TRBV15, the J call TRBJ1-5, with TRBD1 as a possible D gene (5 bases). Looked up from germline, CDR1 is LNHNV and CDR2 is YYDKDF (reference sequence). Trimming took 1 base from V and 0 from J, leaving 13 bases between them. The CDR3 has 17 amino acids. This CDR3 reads CATSRGEGRYSNQPQHF. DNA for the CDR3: TGTGCCACCAGCAGAGGCGAGGGGCGGTATAGCAATCAGCCCCAGCATTTT.

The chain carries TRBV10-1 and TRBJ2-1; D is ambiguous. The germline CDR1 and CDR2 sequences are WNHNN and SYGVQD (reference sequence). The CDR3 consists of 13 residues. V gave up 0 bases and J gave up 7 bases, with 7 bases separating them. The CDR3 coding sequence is TGCGCCAGCAGTGAGTCGAGAAAGAATGAGCAGTTCTTC. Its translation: CASSESRKNEQFF.

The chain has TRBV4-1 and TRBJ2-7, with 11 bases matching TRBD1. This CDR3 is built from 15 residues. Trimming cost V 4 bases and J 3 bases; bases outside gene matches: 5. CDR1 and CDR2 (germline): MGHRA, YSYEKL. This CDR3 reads CASSPGTGGNYEQYF. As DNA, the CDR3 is TGCGCCAGCAGCCCTGGGACAGGGGGAAACTACGAGCAGTACTTC.

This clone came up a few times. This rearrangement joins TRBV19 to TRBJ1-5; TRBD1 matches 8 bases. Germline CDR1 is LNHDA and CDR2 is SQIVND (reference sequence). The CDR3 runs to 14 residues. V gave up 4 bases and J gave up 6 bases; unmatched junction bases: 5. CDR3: CASSTGGEGQPQHF. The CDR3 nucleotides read TGTGCCAGTAGTACAGGGGGCGAAGGTCAGCCCCAGCATTTT.

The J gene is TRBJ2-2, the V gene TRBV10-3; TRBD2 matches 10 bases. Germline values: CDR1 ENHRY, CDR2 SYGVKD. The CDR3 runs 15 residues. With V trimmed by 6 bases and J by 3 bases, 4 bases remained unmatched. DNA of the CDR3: TGTGCCATCAGGAGCGGGGGGGTACACACCGGGGAGCTGTTTTTT. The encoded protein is CAIRSGGVHTGELFF.

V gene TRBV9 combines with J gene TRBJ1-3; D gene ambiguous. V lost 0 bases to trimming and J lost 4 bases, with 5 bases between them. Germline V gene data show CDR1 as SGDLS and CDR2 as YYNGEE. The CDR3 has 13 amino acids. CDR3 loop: CASSVVEGNTIYF. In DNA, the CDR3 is TGTGCCAGCAGCGTAGTCGAGGGAAACACCATATATTTT.

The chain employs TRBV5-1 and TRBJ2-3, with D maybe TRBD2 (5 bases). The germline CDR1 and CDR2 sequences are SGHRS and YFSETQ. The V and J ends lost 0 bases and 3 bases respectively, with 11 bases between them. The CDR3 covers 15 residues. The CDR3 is CASSLVVTGTDTQYF. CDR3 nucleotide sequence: TGCGCCAGCAGCTTGGTAGTAACGGGAACAGATACGCAGTATTTT.

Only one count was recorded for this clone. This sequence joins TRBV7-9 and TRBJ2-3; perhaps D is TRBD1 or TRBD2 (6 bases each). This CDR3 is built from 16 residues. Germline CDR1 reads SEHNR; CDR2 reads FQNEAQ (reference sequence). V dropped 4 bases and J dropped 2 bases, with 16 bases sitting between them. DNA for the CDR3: TGTGCCAGCAGCTCACGGAGGGGGAGGCCCACAGATACGCAGTATTTT. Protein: CASSSRRGRPTDTQYF. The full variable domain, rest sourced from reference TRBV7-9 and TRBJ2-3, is DTGVSQNPRHKITKRGQNVTFRCDPISEHNRLYWYRQTLGQGPEFLTYFQNEAQLEKSRLLSDRFSAERPKGSFSTLEIQRTEQGDSAMYLCASSSRRGRPTDTQYFGPGTRLTVL.

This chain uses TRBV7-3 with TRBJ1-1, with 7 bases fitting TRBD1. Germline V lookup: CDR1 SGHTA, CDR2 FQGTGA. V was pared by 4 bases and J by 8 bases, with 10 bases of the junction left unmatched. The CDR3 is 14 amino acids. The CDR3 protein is CASSYGTVPSEAFF. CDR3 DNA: TGTGCCAGCAGCTACGGGACAGTCCCATCGGAAGCTTTCTTT.

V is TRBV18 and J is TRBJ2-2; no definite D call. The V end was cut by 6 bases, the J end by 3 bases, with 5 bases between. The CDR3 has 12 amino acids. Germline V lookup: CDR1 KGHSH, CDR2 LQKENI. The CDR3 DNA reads TGTGCCAGCTCGCCGGACACCGGGGAGCTGTTTTTT. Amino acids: CASSPDTGELFF. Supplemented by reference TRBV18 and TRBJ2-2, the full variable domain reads NAGVMQNPRHLVRRRGQEARLRCSPMKGHSHVYWYRQLPEEGLKFMVYLQKENIIDESGMPKERFSAEFPKEGPSILRIQQVVRGDSAAYFCASSPDTGELFFGEGSRLTVL.